One TCR beta chain is described in this entry. No antigen is known for it. Looked up from germline, CDR1 is MNHEY and CDR2 is SVGAGI. V lost 5 bases, J lost 0 bases, and 14 bases lay in between. The CDR3 length is 15 residues. Libraries were prepared by immunoSEQ multiplex PCR; TCRdb keeps only in-frame clonotypes and omits some of them. This table holds tens of thousands of clones, around four fifths found once. These data originate in a study of neoadjuvant anti-PD-1 for oral cavity cancer. Study findings and constraints: Pretreatment Treg/Th17 ratio correlated inversely with post-treatment tumor clonality. TCR analyses covered only a few patients per response group.

The patients had HPV-negative, locally advanced oral cavity squamous cell carcinoma. The source was PBMCs, collected before nivolumab (anti-PD-1) treatment. This chain joins TRBV6-5 and TRBJ2-7; D is tentatively TRBD1 or TRBD2 (6 bases each). The receptor was isolated from a person between 35 and 79 years old with oral cavity squamous cell carcinoma. The CDR3 DNA reads as TGTGCCAGCAGTCGGGGGCCCTTCAGCTCCTACGAGCAGTACTTC. It translates to CASSRGPFSSYEQYF.